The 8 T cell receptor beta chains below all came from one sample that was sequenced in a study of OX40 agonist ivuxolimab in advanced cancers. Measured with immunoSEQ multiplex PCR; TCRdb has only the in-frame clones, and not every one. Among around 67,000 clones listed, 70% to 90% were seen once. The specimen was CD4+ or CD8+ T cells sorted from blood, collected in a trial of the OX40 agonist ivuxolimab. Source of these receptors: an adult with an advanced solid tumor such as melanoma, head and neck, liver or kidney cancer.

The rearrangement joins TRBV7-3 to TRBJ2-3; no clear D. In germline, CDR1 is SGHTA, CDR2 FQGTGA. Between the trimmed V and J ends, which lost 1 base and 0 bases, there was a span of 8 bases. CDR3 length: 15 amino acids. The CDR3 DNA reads TGTGCCAGCAGCTTAATAGGTGGGAGCACAGATACGCAGTATTTT. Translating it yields CASSLIGGSTDTQYF.

This CDR3 reads CASSPGRGLAYEQYF. CDR3 nucleotide sequence: TGTGCCAGCTCACCCGGCCGGGGTTTAGCTTACGAGCAGTACTTC. This chain joins TRBV18 and TRBJ2-5, with D perhaps matching TRBD2 (5 bases). Gene TRBJ2-7 matches the end of the DNA better, so the J call may be wrong. Germline V gene lookup returns CDR1 KGHSH and CDR2 LQKENI. CDR3 size: 15 residues.

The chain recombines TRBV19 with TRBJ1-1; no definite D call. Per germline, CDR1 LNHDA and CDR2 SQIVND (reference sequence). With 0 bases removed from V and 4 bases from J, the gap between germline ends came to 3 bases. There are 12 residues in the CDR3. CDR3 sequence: CASSIEGTEAFF. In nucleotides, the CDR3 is TGTGCCAGTAGTATAGAGGGCACTGAAGCTTTCTTT.

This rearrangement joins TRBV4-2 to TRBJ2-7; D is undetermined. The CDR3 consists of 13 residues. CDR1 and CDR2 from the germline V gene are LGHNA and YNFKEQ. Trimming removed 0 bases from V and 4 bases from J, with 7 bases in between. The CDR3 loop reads CASSQDRQYEQYF. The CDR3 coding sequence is TGTGCCAGCAGCCAAGACCGGCAATACGAGCAGTACTTC.

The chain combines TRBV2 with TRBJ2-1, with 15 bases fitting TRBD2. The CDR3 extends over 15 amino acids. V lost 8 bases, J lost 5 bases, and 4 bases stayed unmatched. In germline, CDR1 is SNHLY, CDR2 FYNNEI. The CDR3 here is CASRGLAGGDNEQFF. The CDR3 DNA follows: TGTGCCAGCCGAGGACTAGCGGGAGGGGACAATGAGCAGTTCTTC.

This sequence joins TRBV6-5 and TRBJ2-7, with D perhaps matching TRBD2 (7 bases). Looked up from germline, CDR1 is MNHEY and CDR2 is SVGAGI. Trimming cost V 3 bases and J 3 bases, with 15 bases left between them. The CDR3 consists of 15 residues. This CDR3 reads CASSYPRGANYEQYF. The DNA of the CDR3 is TGTGCCAGCAGTTATCCCCGGGGGGCAAACTACGAGCAGTACTTC.

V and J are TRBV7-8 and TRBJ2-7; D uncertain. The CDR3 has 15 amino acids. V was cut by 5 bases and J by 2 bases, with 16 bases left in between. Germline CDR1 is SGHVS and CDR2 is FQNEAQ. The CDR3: CASSPPGSQPYEQYF. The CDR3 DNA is TGTGCCAGCAGCCCCCCCGGGTCCCAACCCTACGAGCAGTACTTC.

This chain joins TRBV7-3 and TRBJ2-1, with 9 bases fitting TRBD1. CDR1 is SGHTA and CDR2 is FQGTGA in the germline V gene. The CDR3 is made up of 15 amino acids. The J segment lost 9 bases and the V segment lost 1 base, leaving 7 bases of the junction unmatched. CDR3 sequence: CASSLSTGGKREQFF. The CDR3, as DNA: TGTGCCAGCAGCTTAAGCACAGGGGGCAAACGTGAGCAGTTCTTC.